This T cell receptor (beta chain) was captured by sequencing in a study of regulatory T cells in long-lasting Graves disease (dated by TCRdb to the early 2020s). The study in broad terms: Patients with newly diagnosed Graves' disease had been on antithyroid drugs for under 3 months. The study took place in China and was registered as a clinical trial. This study used TCR sequencing and RNA sequencing of peripheral blood to compare persistent Graves' disease patients against newly diagnosed Graves' disease patients. TCR sequencing covered approximately 13 persistent and about 20 newly diagnosed Graves' disease patients, around 35 samples in total.

Worth noting for this clonotype: Its antigen target is currently unknown. Base qualities are not recorded, but no much larger clone differs from it by a single base.

The library was generated by multiplex PCR. These reads were obtained on an Illumina HiSeq 4000. To build TCR beta libraries, CDR3 regions were amplified by Arm-PCR using iRepertoire HTBI primers. PCR products were gel purified before sequencing. Regarding the original processing steps: Gene usage analysis of CDR3 amino acid clonotypes relied on the approximately 60 TRBV and about 13 TRBJ segments identified across samples. Filtered high-quality paired reads were merged into contigs using COPE and FqMerger. BLAST was used to align contigs to the IMGT TRBV, TRBD and TRBJ reference genes, and CDR3 was defined following IMGT. Any clonotype with a frequency above 0.1% was classified as a highly expanded clone. Repertoire diversity was measured by Shannon entropy, and V-J evenness by the Gini coefficient. Public clonotypes were defined as clonotypes shared by more than one individual. TCRdb trimmed public reads at Q25 via fastp, called clones via MiXCR and kept in-frame beta chains. When rows share a CDR3 protein, they turn into one entry using the most common DNA and genes. These V and J calls are TCRdb output, not the study's own analysis. The table for this sample lists some 200,000 distinct CDR3 sequences; about 19% of them were counted only once. The biggest ten clones account for about 10% of the sample.

What the authors observed across the whole study: Compared with newly diagnosed patients, patients with persistent Graves' disease had lower TCR Shannon entropy and fewer highly expanded clones, which suggests clonal expansion. Patients with persistent disease shared more public clonotypes (around 2,500) than newly diagnosed patients did (966). Sequencing and analysis were limited to the TCR beta chain. TRBV28, TRBJ1-2 and TRBJ2-5 were preferentially used in persistent disease, while TRBV20-1 and TRBJ2-1 were favored in newly diagnosed disease. The study examined only peripheral blood because the primary lesion, thyroid tissue, could not be accessed. The authors noted that the small sample size was a limitation that may lower accuracy.

Reading from cysteine to phenylalanine, the CDR3 counts 14 amino acids. Solely the CDR3 DNA is kept, with 42 bases framed from the first base. V trim: 3 bases; J trim: 3 bases; unmatched bases: 2. The germline V gene (reference sequence) yields DFQATT for CDR1 and SNEGSKA for CDR2. According to the study, the label for this sample's time point signals: newly diagnosed GD, antithyroid drugs for less than 3 months. For both TCR sequencing and RNA sequencing, RNA was extracted from PBMCs in TRIzol. The diagnosis of Graves' disease was made according to American Thyroid Association guidelines. The patients came from an endocrinology department in Xi'an, China. Each patient gave 7.5 to 10 milliliters of peripheral blood, collected in an EDTA anticoagulant tube. Ficoll Paque Plus density gradient separation was used to isolate PBMCs, and no further T cell sorting was performed. An Agilent 2100 Bioanalyzer and agarose gel were used to check RNA quality, while a NanoDrop 2000 measured RNA concentration.

The same data also went into a second study, on T cells in Graves' hyperthyroidism and ophthalmopathy. That second report states: Graves' hyperthyroidism was defined as stable when no progression to ophthalmopathy occurred over 18 months of follow-up. Hyperthyroidism patients were newly diagnosed, with disease duration under 2 months, and aged 18 to 65 years. Exclusion was applied to patients with uncontrolled infections, other autoimmune diseases, pregnancy or lactation. Clinical symptoms, serum thyroxine and TRAb, thyroid ultrasound, and orbital computed tomography formed the basis for the diagnoses. A first-round RT-PCR of the TCR CDR3 used the HTBI primer set with the Qiagen OneStep RT-PCR kit. Blood samples also contained most of the expanded thyroid clonotypes (frequency above 0.001), which suggests that blood repertoires may reflect thyroid immune responses. In cross-validation, a model built on a 13 V-J signature told ophthalmopathy apart from stable hyperthyroidism with less than 90% sensitivity and around 81% specificity, and in testing the same model reached 80%/75%. During validation, the model predicted progression to ophthalmopathy a median of approximately 7 months ahead of onset, with more than 55% sensitivity and around 72% specificity. A discovery cohort of roughly 100 patients, roughly 43 with Graves' ophthalmopathy and over 55 with stable Graves' hyperthyroidism, was used to find distinguishing TCR V-J signatures. Whether ophthalmopathy could be predicted prospectively was tested in an independent validation cohort made up of some 20 hyperthyroidism patients plus 17 patients who later progressed to ophthalmopathy. The roughly 99 discovery patients were divided at random into training and test sets in a 7:3 ratio. In more than 5 Graves' hyperthyroidism patients, the study also compared T-cell repertoires from thyroid tissue with T-cell repertoires from blood. After blood sampling, hyperthyroidism patients were treated with methimazole at a starting dose of 30 mg daily, and ophthalmopathy patients were treated with high-dose intravenous methylprednisolone. A second multiplex PCR round built the libraries, followed by size selection and purification. The libraries were sequenced on an Illumina HiSeq2000 using paired-end 100 bp reads. SOAPnuke was used to process the raw data, with reads discarded if the reads contained adapters or uncalled bases, had a mean Phred below 15, or lacked an exact constant-primer or identifier match. High-quality paired reads were merged using COPE v1.2.5, and each unique nucleotide sequence was defined as a clonotype. MiTCR v1.1 was used to align the clonotypes against IMGT TRBV, TRBD and TRBJ reference segments. The analysis was restricted to V-J combinations with a frequency above 0.0001, which together covered 99.2% of the repertoires. A TCS score was defined as the ratio of F50 (clonal expansion) to E x V (chaos), with BLOSUM62-based TCRdist applied between CDR3 peptides within each V-J. Welch's t-statistics and random forest reduced 450 to 600 V-J features to fewer than 15, which were used in a naive Bayes classifier (R e1071). Sample size was not statistically predetermined, and investigators were not blinded to group allocation. According to the paper, TCR Vbeta CDR3 sequencing was carried out on roughly 130 peripheral blood samples, which came from fewer than 50 ophthalmopathy, under 85 hyperthyroidism and around 17 progressor patients.

This specimen consisted of peripheral blood mononuclear cells (PBMCs), obtained at new diagnosis, from a patient treated with antithyroid drugs. Recombination connected TRBV20-1 to TRBJ2-1; 10 central nucleotides agree with TRBD2. This clonotype was obtained from a woman in her 30s with Graves disease. Donor details come from another sample of the same person, matched by shared clones. CDR3 reads: CSASLAGDYNEQFF. Read as DNA, the sequence is TGCAGTGCTAGCCTAGCGGGAGACTACAATGAGCAGTTCTTC.